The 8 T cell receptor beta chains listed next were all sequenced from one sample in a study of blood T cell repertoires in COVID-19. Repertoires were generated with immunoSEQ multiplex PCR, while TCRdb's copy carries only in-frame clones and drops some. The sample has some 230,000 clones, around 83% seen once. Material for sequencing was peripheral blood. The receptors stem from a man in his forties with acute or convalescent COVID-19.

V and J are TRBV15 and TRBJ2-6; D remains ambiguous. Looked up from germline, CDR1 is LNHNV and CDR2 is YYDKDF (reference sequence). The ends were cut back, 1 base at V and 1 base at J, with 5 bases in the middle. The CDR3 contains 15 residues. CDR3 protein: CATSRVQSGANVLTF. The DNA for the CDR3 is TGTGCCACCAGCAGAGTACAGTCTGGGGCCAACGTCCTGACTTTC.

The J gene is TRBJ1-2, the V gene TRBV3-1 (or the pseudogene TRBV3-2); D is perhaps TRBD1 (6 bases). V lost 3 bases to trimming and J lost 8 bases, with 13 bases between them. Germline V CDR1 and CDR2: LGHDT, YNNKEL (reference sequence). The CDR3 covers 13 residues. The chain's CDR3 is CASSHVTGSGYTF. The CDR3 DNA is TGTGCCAGCAGCCACGTCACAGGGAGCGGCTACACCTTC.

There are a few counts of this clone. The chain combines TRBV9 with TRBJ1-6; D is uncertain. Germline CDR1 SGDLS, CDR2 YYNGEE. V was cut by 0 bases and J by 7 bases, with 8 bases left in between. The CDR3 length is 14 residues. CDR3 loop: CASSVARENSPLHF. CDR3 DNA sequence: TGTGCCAGCAGCGTAGCCCGGGAGAATTCACCCCTCCACTTT.

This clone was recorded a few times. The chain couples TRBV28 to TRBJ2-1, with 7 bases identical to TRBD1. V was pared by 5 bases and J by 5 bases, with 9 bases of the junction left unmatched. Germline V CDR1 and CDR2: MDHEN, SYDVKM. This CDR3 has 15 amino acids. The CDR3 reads CASSLYGTANNEQFF. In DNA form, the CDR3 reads TGTGCCAGCAGTCTATATGGGACAGCCAACAATGAGCAGTTCTTC. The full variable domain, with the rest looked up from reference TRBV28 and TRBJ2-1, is DVKVTQSSRYLVKRTGEKVFLECVQDMDHENMFWYRQDPGLGLRLIYFSYDVKMKEKGDIPEGYSVSREKKERFSLILESASTNQTSMYLCASSLYGTANNEQFFGPGTRLTVL.

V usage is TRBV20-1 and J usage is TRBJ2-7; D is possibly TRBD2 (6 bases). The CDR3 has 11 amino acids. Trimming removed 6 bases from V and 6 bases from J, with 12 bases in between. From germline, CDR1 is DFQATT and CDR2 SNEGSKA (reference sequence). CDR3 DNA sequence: TGCAGTGCCCAACCAGCGGGCGAGCAGTACTTC. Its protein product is CSAQPAGEQYF.

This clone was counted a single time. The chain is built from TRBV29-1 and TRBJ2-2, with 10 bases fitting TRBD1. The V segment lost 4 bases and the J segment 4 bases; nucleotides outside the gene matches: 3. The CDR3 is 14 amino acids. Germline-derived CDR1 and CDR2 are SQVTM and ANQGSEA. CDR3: CSVGTGGSTGELFF. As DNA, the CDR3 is TGCAGCGTTGGGACAGGGGGAAGCACCGGGGAGCTGTTTTTT.

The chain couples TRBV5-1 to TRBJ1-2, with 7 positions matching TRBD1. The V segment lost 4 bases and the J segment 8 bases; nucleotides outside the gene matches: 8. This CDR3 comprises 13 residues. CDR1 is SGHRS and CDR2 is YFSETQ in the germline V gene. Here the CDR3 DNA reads TGCGCCAGCAGCCTCGACAGGGTGGAGGGCTACACCTTC. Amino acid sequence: CASSLDRVEGYTF.

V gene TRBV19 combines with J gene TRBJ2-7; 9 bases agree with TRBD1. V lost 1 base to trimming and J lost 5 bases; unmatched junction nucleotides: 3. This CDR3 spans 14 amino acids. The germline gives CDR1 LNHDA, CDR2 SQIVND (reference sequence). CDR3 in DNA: TGTGCCAGTAGTATAGGACAGGGGGTCGACGAGCAGTACTTC. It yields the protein CASSIGQGVDEQYF.